Listed here are 30 T cell receptor beta chains from one sample, sequenced in a study of T cells in Graves' hyperthyroidism and ophthalmopathy (dated by TCRdb to the late 2010s). Library prep was done by multiplex PCR. The sequencer listed for this sample is Illumina HiSeq 2000. Amplification of TCR beta CDR3 regions was carried out from RNA transcripts. The TCR CDR3 was subjected to a first round of RT-PCR using the HTBI primer set and the Qiagen OneStep RT-PCR kit. TCRdb trimmed public reads at Q25 via fastp, called clones via MiXCR and kept in-frame beta chains. Rows with one shared CDR3 protein collapse into an entry with the most common genes and DNA. Present in this sample are about 480,000 distinct CDR3 sequences, around a fifth of which were seen just once. The ten largest account for approximately 49% of the sample. The sequencing input was blood. The receptors shown here come from a woman between 70 and 85 years old with Graves' ophthalmopathy.

The chain employs TRBV30 and TRBJ1-2; a possible D gene is TRBD1 (5 bases). Trimming pared 5 bases from V and 4 bases from J, leaving 14 bases between. Looked up from germline, CDR1 is GTSNPN and CDR2 is SVGIG (reference sequence). This CDR3 comprises 13 residues. The CDR3 protein is CAWGRQGSYGYTF. The CDR3 DNA sequence: TGTGCCTGGGGGAGGCAGGGAAGCTATGGCTACACCTTC.

In its sample, this clonotype was seen many times. The gene calls are TRBV5-1 and TRBJ2-1; either TRBD1 or TRBD2 may fit D (5 bases each). Germline V gene sequence: CDR1 SGHRS, CDR2 YFSETQ. The ends were cut back, 0 bases at V and 6 bases at J, with 10 bases in the middle. The CDR3 runs to 14 residues. The CDR3 nucleotides read TGCGCCAGCAGCTTGGGGGGGAGCGCCAATGAGCAGTTCTTC. Encoded protein: CASSLGGSANEQFF.

There are a few counts of this clonotype. This sequence joins TRBV2 and TRBJ2-7; D remains unclear. The CDR3 consists of 12 residues. The germline gives CDR1 SNHLY, CDR2 FYNNEI. V lost 7 bases, J lost 4 bases, and 11 bases lay in between. In DNA, the CDR3 is TGTGCCAGCAAGTTTTTCTCTTACGAGCAGTACTTC. This translates into CASKFFSYEQYF.

The chain employs TRBV5-4 and TRBJ2-3; D is unresolved. Germline CDR1 is SGHNT and CDR2 is YYREEE (reference sequence). This CDR3 is built from 15 residues. Trimming cost V 2 bases and J 0 bases, with 10 bases left between them. CDR3 nucleotides: TGTGCCAGCAGCTTATCCCCGAGGAGCACAGATACGCAGTATTTT. This encodes CASSLSPRSTDTQYF.

This clonotype was detected only a few times. The chain joins TRBV10-3 to TRBJ1-1; 8 bases fit TRBD1. This CDR3 comprises 14 residues. The V gene's germline CDR1 is ENHRY and CDR2 SYGVKD. V was clipped by 2 bases and J by 1 base; unmatched bases: 0. The CDR3 DNA is TGTGCCATCAGTGAGGGACAGGGGAACACTGAAGCTTTCTTT. It codes for CAISEGQGNTEAFF.

This clonotype has more than one count but fewer than ten. The rearrangement links TRBV27 to TRBJ2-2; the match to TRBD1 covers 8 bases. The trim removed 6 bases at V and 4 bases at J, leaving 7 bases unmatched. Germline loops: CDR1 MNHEY, CDR2 SMNVEV (reference sequence). This CDR3 is built from 15 residues. The CDR3 DNA follows: TGTGCCAGCAGCCCGGACAGGGTGGGCACCGGGGAGCTGTTTTTT. Translating gives CASSPDRVGTGELFF.

This rearrangement joins TRBV6-1 to TRBJ2-7, with D perhaps assigned TRBD1 or TRBD2 (5 bases each). Germline loops: CDR1 MNHNS, CDR2 SASEGT. This CDR3 comprises 15 residues. Trimming removed 7 bases from V and 2 bases from J, with 18 bases in between. Here the CDR3 reads CASTTGMGDTYEQYF. The CDR3 coding sequence is TGTGCCAGCACCACCGGGATGGGGGATACCTACGAGCAGTACTTC.

In the case of this clonotype: Its ends do not fully match the called genes, so a read error is possible. The chain carries TRBV11-2 and TRBJ2-7; maybe TRBD2 (6 bases). Per the germline V gene, CDR1 is SGHAT and CDR2 is FQNNGV. The CDR3 contains 14 residues. The CDR3 sequence is CANSLGGRRNEQYF. In nucleotides, the CDR3 is TGTGCCAACAGCTTAGGTGGGAGGAGAAACGAGCAGTACTTC.

J is TRBJ2-3 and V is TRBV5-4; D unresolved. CDR1 is SGHNT and CDR2 is YYREEE in the germline V gene (reference sequence). CDR3 length equals 16 residues. Trimming took off 4 bases at V and 2 bases at J, with 17 bases between the two ends. The CDR3 region is CASSGVGRAITDTQYF. For the CDR3, the DNA is TGTGCCAGCAGCGGCGTCGGAAGAGCTATCACAGATACGCAGTATTTT.

The rearrangement uses TRBV10-3 and TRBJ1-5; 7 bases align to TRBD1. V dropped 6 bases and J dropped 7; count of bases not matched to a gene: 6. CDR1 is ENHRY, CDR2 SYGVKD, per germline. The CDR3 length is 13 residues. The CDR3 reads CAISVAGGQPQHF. CDR3 in DNA: TGTGCCATCAGCGTCGCAGGGGGGCAGCCCCAGCATTTT.

This clonotype was detected only once. This CDR3 is missing its conserved last phenylalanine or tryptophan, likely due to a read error. The genes are TRBV3-1 and TRBJ2-7; D gene ambiguous. V shed 4 bases and J shed 2 bases, with 18 bases lying between them. The CDR3 length is 16 residues. Germline V gene data show CDR1 as LGHDT and CDR2 as YNNKEL (reference sequence). In DNA, the CDR3 is TGTGCCAGCAGCCCCGCCGGGTCCTCAAAAACCTACGAGCAGTACTTA. This translates into CASSPAGSSKTYEQYL.

The chain recombines TRBV7-2 with TRBJ2-2; possible D gene TRBD2, 5 bases. Between the trimmed V and J ends, which lost 5 bases and 4 bases, there was a span of 11 bases. Germline V gives CDR1 SGHTA, CDR2 FQGNSA. The CDR3 is 14 residues long. The CDR3 nucleotides are TGTGCCAGCAGCCGGGGATTTATCACCGGGGAGCTGTTTTTT. Its translation: CASSRGFITGELFF.

The J gene is TRBJ2-7, the V gene TRBV7-2; 15 bases align to TRBD2. Losses at the gene ends were 3 bases for V and 1 base for J; bases not matched to a gene: 4. Germline V CDR1 and CDR2: SGHTA, FQGNSA. This CDR3 contains 17 residues. CDR3 sequence reads: CASSLGLAGGQSYEQYF. The CDR3 DNA is TGTGCCAGCAGCTTGGGACTAGCGGGAGGACAGTCCTACGAGCAGTACTTC.

This chain joins TRBV12-3 or TRBV12-4 and TRBJ2-7, with 8 nucleotides matching TRBD2. Losses at the gene ends were 6 bases for V and 7 bases for J; bases not matched to a gene: 8. The CDR3 runs 13 residues. CDR3 residues: CASRTPGLGEQYF. In DNA, the CDR3 is TGTGCCAGCAGGACCCCGGGACTAGGTGAGCAGTACTTC.

This clonotype was picked up many times. The rearrangement links TRBV12-3 or TRBV12-4 to TRBJ2-3; D gene unclear. The CDR3 covers 15 residues. Between the trimmed V and J ends, which lost 3 bases and 6 bases, there was a span of 16 bases. Here the CDR3 reads CASSLSLGSLDTQYF. In nucleotides, the CDR3 is TGTGCCAGCAGTTTGAGTTTGGGGTCACTTGATACGCAGTATTTT.

This chain connects TRBV7-9 to TRBJ1-2; 7 bases match TRBD1. Losses at the gene ends were 4 bases for V and 9 bases for J; bases not matched to a gene: 5. The CDR3 contains 12 residues. Germline V CDR1 and CDR2: SEHNR, FQNEAQ (reference sequence). The CDR3 sequence is CASSSDRVSYTF. The CDR3 coding sequence is TGTGCCAGCAGCTCCGACAGGGTGAGCTACACCTTC.

In its sample, this clonotype was seen many times. The chain recombines TRBV12-3 or TRBV12-4 with TRBJ1-1; D is unclear. The CDR3 length is 14 residues. Trimming stripped 6 bases from V and 1 base from J, with 12 bases between. The CDR3, as DNA: TGTGCCAGCAGAGTTGACACAAAGAACACTGAAGCTTTCTTT. This codes for CASRVDTKNTEAFF.

The V call is TRBV20-1, the J call TRBJ2-5; TRBD2 matches at 10 bases. J gave up 6 bases and V 5 bases, and 12 bases lay outside the gene matches. CDR3 length: 15 residues. Germline lookup yields CDR1 DFQATT and CDR2 SNEGSKA (reference sequence). For the CDR3, the DNA is TGCAGTGCTTCCCGCCCGAGCGGGAGGGCACAGACCCAGTACTTC. Translating gives CSASRPSGRAQTQYF.

This clonotype occurred a few times. The chain combines TRBV6-1 with TRBJ1-1, with no clear D. CDR1 MNHNS and CDR2 SASEGT come from the germline V gene. With 2 bases removed from V and 1 base from J, the gap between germline ends came to 5 bases. This CDR3 is 13 amino acids long. The CDR3 region has the DNA TGTGCCAGCAGTGAACTGGGGAACACTGAAGCTTTCTTT. Protein sequence: CASSELGNTEAFF.

The chain links TRBV20-1 to TRBJ1-2, with D possibly being TRBD1 (6 bases). This CDR3 comprises 12 residues. Germline lookup yields CDR1 DFQATT and CDR2 SNEGSKA (reference sequence). V lost 3 bases, J lost 8 bases, and 13 bases lay in between. CDR3 DNA: TGCAGTGCTAGCGCCAGGGGTGAAGGCTACACCTTC. This encodes CSASARGEGYTF.

This clonotype was found many times. V gene TRBV12-3 or TRBV12-4 combines with J gene TRBJ2-2; no clear D. The CDR3 is 14 amino acids. Trimming stripped 3 bases from V and 7 bases from J, with 12 bases between. DNA for the CDR3: TGTGCCAGCAGTTTTGTGGGGTCGATCGGGGAGCTGTTTTTT. As protein: CASSFVGSIGELFF.

The chain has TRBV7-8 and TRBJ2-5; D is ambiguous. CDR3 length: 17 amino acids. Trimming removed 3 bases from V and 4 bases from J, with 21 bases in between. Germline values: CDR1 SGHVS, CDR2 FQNEAQ. CDR3 sequence: CASSLDGPIKSLETQYF. CDR3 in DNA: TGTGCCAGCAGCTTGGACGGACCGATCAAGTCTTTAGAGACCCAGTACTTC. Looking up the rest from reference TRBV7-8 and TRBJ2-5 gives the full variable domain: GAGVSQSPRYKVAKRGQDVALRCDPISGHVSLFWYQQALGQGPEFLTYFQNEAQLDKSGLPSDRFFAERPEGSVSTLKIQRTQQEDSAVYLCASSLDGPIKSLETQYFGPGTRLLVL.

The rearrangement links TRBV12-5 to TRBJ2-2; a weak D match, TRBD2 (7 bases). Germline V CDR1 and CDR2: LGHNT, FRNRAP. The CDR3 loop spans 17 amino acids. V lost 6 bases, J lost 6 bases, and 23 bases lay in between. As DNA, the CDR3 is TGTGCTAGTGGAATACCTTTTGGGGGGGCTGGCGCCGGGGAGCTGTTTTTT. Protein product: CASGIPFGGAGAGELFF.

This clonotype was found many times. This chain connects TRBV2 to TRBJ2-7; 7 nucleotides align to TRBD2. The length of the CDR3 is 13 residues. Germline trimming cut 6 bases from V and 7 bases from J; bases unmatched to any gene: 9. Germline loops: CDR1 SNHLY, CDR2 FYNNEI. CDR3 bases: TGTGCCAGCAGCCGGGAGGTGAGTTCGGAGCAGTACTTC. It specifies CASSREVSSEQYF. Combining the CDR3 with reference TRBV2 and TRBJ2-7 gives the whole variable domain EPEVTQTPSHQVTQMGQEVILRCVPISNHLYFYWYRQILGQKVEFLVSFYNNEISEKSEIFDDQFSVERPDGSNFTLKIRSTKLEDSAMYFCASSREVSSEQYFGPGTRLTVT.

V usage is TRBV20-1 and J usage is TRBJ2-7; 13 nucleotides agree with TRBD2. The CDR3 loop spans 14 amino acids. In germline, CDR1 is DFQATT, CDR2 SNEGSKA (reference sequence). The V gene end was trimmed by 6 bases and the J gene end by 4 bases; junction bases not matched to a gene: 6. The CDR3: CSATGLAGKYEQYF. CDR3 DNA sequence: TGCAGTGCCACGGGACTAGCGGGAAAATACGAGCAGTACTTC.

This clonotype was picked up many times. J is TRBJ1-1 and V is TRBV5-1; D unclear. Germline lookup yields CDR1 SGHRS and CDR2 YFSETQ. This CDR3 contains 12 residues. The V gene lost 3 bases and the J gene lost 5 bases, with 8 bases spanning the gap. This CDR3 reads CASSSDSTEAFF. CDR3 coding DNA: TGCGCCAGCAGCTCCGATTCTACTGAAGCTTTCTTT.

This clonotype was found a few times. J is TRBJ2-1 and V is TRBV6-1; 8 bases agree with TRBD2. Looked up from germline, CDR1 is MNHNS and CDR2 is SASEGT. Unmatched junction bases numbered 13, after V lost 6 bases and J lost 9 bases. This CDR3 has 15 amino acids. CDR3 in amino acids: CASRNLEAGGGEQFF. The CDR3 region has the DNA TGTGCCAGCAGGAATCTTGAGGCGGGAGGCGGTGAGCAGTTCTTC.

In its sample, this clonotype was seen a few times. The V gene is TRBV24-1, the J gene TRBJ2-1, with TRBD1 as a possible D gene (5 bases). Germline V gene data show CDR1 as KGHDR and CDR2 as SFDVKD. The CDR3 is 18 residues long. V was cut by 7 bases and J by 1 base, with 22 bases left in between. CDR3 loop: CATRTSAGLPPSYNEQFF. The CDR3 nucleotides are TGTGCCACCAGGACGTCTGCAGGGCTACCACCTTCCTACAATGAGCAGTTCTTC.

This chain uses TRBV4-1 with TRBJ2-5; the match to TRBD2 covers 14 bases. The V gene end was trimmed by 0 bases and the J gene end by 3 bases; junction bases not matched to a gene: 3. CDR1 and CDR2 (germline): MGHRA, YSYEKL. This CDR3 contains 17 residues. CDR3 in amino acids: CASSQDPGLAGEETQYF. CDR3 nucleotides: TGCGCCAGCAGCCAAGACCCGGGACTAGCGGGAGAAGAGACCCAGTACTTC.

The chain uses TRBV19 and TRBJ2-1, with 10 bases aligning to TRBD2. CDR3 length: 15 residues. Unmatched junction bases numbered 3, after V lost 7 bases and J lost 0 bases. Germline V CDR1 and CDR2: LNHDA, SQIVND (reference sequence). The CDR3 bases are TGTGCCAGTACTAGCGGGAGCTCCTCCTACAATGAGCAGTTCTTC. Its translation is CASTSGSSSYNEQFF.